This T cell receptor beta chain was identified during a study of blood T cell repertoires in COVID-19. For the study at large: Italy, Spain and the United States were the sources of the convalescent and acute COVID-19 samples. PBMCs, B-cell-depleted T cells, or T cells were the source of the cDNA or gDNA that made up the material.

CDR3 length: 14 residues. V gave up 5 bases and J gave up 1 base, with 8 bases separating them. The germline gives CDR1 SGHTA, CDR2 FQGNSA. In the authors' methods: Amplifying reference gene primers gave estimates of nucleated cell counts. Generated by immunoSEQ multiplex PCR, the TCRdb table keeps only in-frame clones and is missing some. V, J and clone size are those of that table, while D and trimming were read from the DNA. Among some 90,000 clones listed, 86% were seen once. The sequenced sample was peripheral blood. This rearrangement joins TRBV7-2 to TRBJ2-2; D uncertain. This TCR derives from a human donor in a cohort sampled during active COVID-19. The CDR3 region has the DNA TGTGCCAGCAGCCCGGTGAAGAACACCGGGGAGCTGTTTTTT. Its protein product is CASSPVKNTGELFF.